Sequencing of this T cell receptor (beta chain) was carried out in a study of control samples from healthy donors and cancer patients. This clone has more than one count but fewer than ten. This table comes from immunoSEQ multiplex PCR, and its TCRdb copy is limited to in-frame clones, with some not included. The sample yields 130,000 to 150,000 clones, roughly 89% seen once. The CDR3 is 14 residues long. Looked up from germline, CDR1 is LNHNV and CDR2 is YYDKDF (reference sequence). V gave up 3 bases and J gave up 6 bases, with 11 bases separating them. The sequenced material came from blood. The source is a man aged 30 to 45 in good health. The chain combines TRBV15 with TRBJ1-4; D possibly corresponds to TRBD1 (6 bases). CDR3 DNA sequence: TGTGCCACCAGCAGGAGGGGGGACGATGAAAAACTGTTTTTT. Amino acids: CATSRRGDDEKLFF.